The 24 T cell receptor beta chains below come from one sample, sequenced in a study of blood T cell repertoires in COVID-19 (dated by TCRdb to the early 2020s). The library was prepared using the immunoSEQ multiplex PCR assay. TCRdb mirrors the immuneACCESS table, restricted to in-frame sequences. Some clones are absent from its copies; in checked studies, under half trace to an unresolved V gene, and the reason for the others is unknown. The sample data list roughly 76,000 clones, and around 88% of these were observed just once. The biggest ten clones account for 1.2% of the sample. The sequencing sample was made of PBMCs or T cells enriched from blood (not recorded which). The source of these receptors is a woman aged 45-59 years with acute COVID-19.

This chain connects TRBV28 to TRBJ2-5; D is perhaps TRBD1 (5 bases). This CDR3 is 15 amino acids long. V lost 1 base and J lost 1, with 10 bases in between. From germline, CDR1 is MDHEN and CDR2 SYDVKM. As DNA, the CDR3 is TGTGCCAGCAGTTTATATGGGCAGGGCCAAGAGACCCAGTACTTC. Protein product: CASSLYGQGQETQYF.

The chain carries TRBV30 and TRBJ1-3; 7 bases agree with TRBD1. Germline values: CDR1 GTSNPN, CDR2 SVGIG (reference sequence). Unmatched junction bases numbered 4, after V lost 6 bases and J lost 2 bases. The CDR3 loop spans 13 amino acids. In DNA form, the CDR3 reads TGTGCCTGCCCCGGGACAGCTGGAAACACCATATATTTT. It specifies CACPGTAGNTIYF.

The rearrangement joins TRBV19 to TRBJ1-2, with 7 bases aligning to TRBD1. The CDR3 consists of 16 residues. Trimming removed 5 bases from V and 0 bases from J; junction bases left unmatched: 9. The germline gives CDR1 LNHDA, CDR2 SQIVND (reference sequence). The CDR3 reads CASSLDGGTANYGYTF. CDR3 DNA sequence: TGTGCCAGTAGTCTTGACGGCGGGACAGCTAACTATGGCTACACCTTC.

V and J are TRBV7-2 and TRBJ2-5, with 12 bases fitting TRBD2. Germline lookup yields CDR1 SGHTA and CDR2 FQGNSA. The CDR3 has 16 residues. V gave up 4 bases and J gave up 1 base; unmatched junction bases: 4. The CDR3 DNA is TGTGCCAGCAGCTCCAGGACTAGCGGGACCCAAGAGACCCAGTACTTC. Translating it yields CASSSRTSGTQETQYF.

The rearrangement links TRBV5-5 to TRBJ1-1; 9 nucleotides line up with TRBD1. The CDR3 is 15 amino acids. V was clipped by 4 bases and J by 3 bases; unmatched bases: 7. Germline loops: CDR1 SGHKS, CDR2 YYEKEE (reference sequence). CDR3 amino acids: CASSARQGVDTEAFF. The CDR3, as DNA: TGTGCCAGCAGCGCAAGACAGGGGGTGGACACTGAAGCTTTCTTT.

The J gene is TRBJ2-7, the V gene TRBV27; weak D call: TRBD1 (5 bases). The V and J ends lost 6 bases and 4 bases respectively, with 16 bases between them. Germline V gene data show CDR1 as MNHEY and CDR2 as SMNVEV (reference sequence). There are 14 residues in the CDR3. CDR3 in amino acids: CASRKGVFSYEQYF. The CDR3 nucleotides read TGTGCCAGCAGAAAAGGGGTGTTTAGTTACGAGCAGTACTTC.

The V call is TRBV4-1, the J call TRBJ2-1, with a weak D call TRBD1 (5 bases). The CDR3 runs 13 residues. The V gene lost 4 bases and the J gene lost 3 bases, with 7 bases spanning the gap. Germline assignment: CDR1 MGHRA and CDR2 YSYEKL. CDR3 region: CASSPTGYNEQFF. The CDR3 coding sequence is TGCGCCAGCAGCCCCACAGGCTACAATGAGCAGTTCTTC.

The chain uses TRBV5-8 and TRBJ1-2, with D possibly matching TRBD1 (5 bases). This CDR3 is built from 12 residues. CDR1 SGHTS and CDR2 YDEGEE come from the germline V gene. The V and J ends lost 4 bases and 6 bases respectively, with 10 bases between them. The CDR3 reads CASSLWGHGYTF. The DNA of the CDR3 is TGTGCCAGCAGCCTTTGGGGCCATGGCTACACCTTC. The full variable domain, completed using reference TRBV5-8 and TRBJ1-2, is EAGVTQSPTHLIKTRGQQATLRCSPISGHTSVYWYQQALGLGLQFLLWYDEGEERNRGNFPPRFSGRQFPNYSSELNVNALELEDSALYLCASSLWGHGYTFGSGTRLTVV.

This chain joins TRBV4-3 and TRBJ2-5; maybe TRBD2 (6 bases). The CDR3 is made up of 14 amino acids. From germline, CDR1 is LGHNA and CDR2 YSLEER. V was clipped by 1 base and J by 5 bases, with 11 bases between them. DNA of the CDR3: TGCGCCAGCAGCCAAGCGGGAGTGTCTGAGACCCAGTACTTC. Translated, it gives CASSQAGVSETQYF.

The rearrangement uses TRBV13 and TRBJ2-3; maybe TRBD2 (5 bases). The CDR3 consists of 14 residues. Germline lookup yields CDR1 PRHDT and CDR2 FYEKMQ (reference sequence). Trimming took off 4 bases at V and 4 bases at J, with 12 bases between the two ends. The CDR3: CASSSTGGPDTQYF. The CDR3 DNA follows: TGTGCCAGCAGCTCCACCGGCGGGCCAGATACGCAGTATTTT.

V gene TRBV7-2 combines with J gene TRBJ2-2; D might be TRBD2 (6 bases). This CDR3 is 17 amino acids long. Trimming shortened V by 3 bases and J by 0 bases, and 14 bases separated the two germline ends. Germline loops: CDR1 SGHTA, CDR2 FQGNSA. CDR3 sequence: CASSFGRRGTNTGELFF. In DNA form, the CDR3 reads TGTGCCAGCAGCTTTGGGCGTCGCGGGACGAACACCGGGGAGCTGTTTTTT.

The rearrangement uses TRBV12-3 or TRBV12-4 and TRBJ2-1; 7 nucleotides match TRBD2. The CDR3 length is 12 residues. J gave up 9 bases and V 3 bases, and 2 bases lay outside the gene matches. The DNA of the CDR3 is TGTGCCAGCAGTTTGGGGGAGGGTGAGCAGTTCTTC. Amino acids: CASSLGEGEQFF.

The V and J genes are TRBV7-2 and TRBJ2-7; maybe TRBD1 (6 bases). This CDR3 is 12 amino acids long. Per germline, CDR1 SGHTA and CDR2 FQGNSA. Trimming removed 4 bases from V and 7 bases from J, with 11 bases in between. This CDR3 is CASSSQGIEQYF. The CDR3 DNA is TGTGCCAGCAGCTCCCAGGGGATTGAGCAGTACTTC. Using reference TRBV7-2 and TRBJ2-7 for the parts outside the CDR3, the full variable domain is GAGVSQSPSNKVTEKGKDVELRCDPISGHTALYWYRQSLGQGLEFLIYFQGNSAPDKSGLPSDRFSAERTGGSVSTLTIQRTQQEDSAVYLCASSSQGIEQYFGPGTRLTVT.

This sequence joins TRBV19 and TRBJ1-6; TRBD1 matches at 9 bases. CDR1 LNHDA and CDR2 SQIVND come from the germline V gene (reference sequence). This CDR3 is 15 amino acids long. Trimming took 6 bases from V and 10 from J; bases not matched to a gene: 10. CDR3 nucleotide sequence: TGTGCCAGTAGCCCCCGAGGGACAGGGCAATCACCCCTCCACTTT. This sequence encodes CASSPRGTGQSPLHF.

The chain is built from TRBV6-6 and TRBJ1-5, with 10 bases matching TRBD1. The CDR3 spans 14 residues. Germline values: CDR1 MNHNY, CDR2 SVGAGI (reference sequence). Germline trimming cut 6 bases from V and 8 bases from J; bases unmatched to any gene: 7. The CDR3 loop is CASRTGQGMEPQHF. The CDR3, as DNA: TGTGCCAGCAGGACGGGACAGGGGATGGAGCCCCAGCATTTT.

This CDR3 is CASSLGTSGSKGEQFF. The DNA of the CDR3 is TGTGCCAGCAGCTTAGGGACTAGCGGGAGTAAGGGTGAGCAGTTCTTC. The chain links TRBV11-3 to TRBJ2-1; 13 nucleotides match TRBD2. The J segment lost 9 bases and the V segment lost 1 base, leaving 6 bases of the junction unmatched. Germline CDR1 and CDR2: SGHNT and YENEEA. This CDR3 has 16 amino acids.

The chain has TRBV12-3 or TRBV12-4 and TRBJ2-5; D is undetermined. The CDR3 covers 13 residues. V lost 4 bases, J lost 5 bases, and 11 bases lay in between. Written as DNA, the CDR3 is TGTGCCAGCAGTTCCAGGATATTGGAGACCCAGTACTTC. Translated: CASSSRILETQYF.

The chain recombines TRBV10-1 with TRBJ2-7, with TRBD1 matching 11 bases. J gave up 3 bases and V 4 bases, and 2 bases lay outside the gene matches. The CDR3 consists of 14 residues. Germline values: CDR1 WNHNN, CDR2 SYGVQD (reference sequence). The CDR3, as DNA: TGCGCCAGCAGTGGGGGGACAGGGGGCTACGAGCAGTACTTC. Translated, it gives CASSGGTGGYEQYF.

The chain combines TRBV6-6 with TRBJ1-2; D might be TRBD1 (5 bases). Germline lookup yields CDR1 MNHNY and CDR2 SVGAGI (reference sequence). Trimming removed 4 bases from V and 1 base from J, with 16 bases in between. The CDR3 has 16 amino acids. The CDR3 DNA is TGTGCCAGCAGTTCCCCGACAGACAGTTTTAACTATGGCTACACCTTC. As protein: CASSSPTDSFNYGYTF.

The CDR3 DNA sequence: TGTGCCAGTCAAAGCGGGTTTAATGGGAATGAGCAGTTCTTC. Translated: CASQSGFNGNEQFF. The chain has TRBV19 and TRBJ2-1; a possible D gene is TRBD2 (6 bases). Per germline, CDR1 LNHDA and CDR2 SQIVND (reference sequence). This CDR3 contains 14 residues. Trimming cost V 8 bases and J 7 bases, with 18 bases left between them.

This clone showed up just once. The chain carries TRBV3-1 (or the pseudogene TRBV3-2) and TRBJ1-6, with D perhaps matching TRBD1 (5 bases). This CDR3 comprises 14 residues. Germline CDR1 reads LGHDT; CDR2 reads YNNKEL (reference sequence). V dropped 0 bases and J dropped 9 bases, with 9 bases sitting between them. The CDR3 region has the DNA TGTGCCAGCAGCCAAGATTACGGGGGTTCACCCCTCCACTTT. This translates into CASSQDYGGSPLHF.

The J gene is TRBJ1-4, the V gene TRBV18; TRBD1 is a possible D gene (6 bases). The ends were cut back, 6 bases at V and 3 bases at J, with 14 bases in the middle. Germline CDR1 KGHSH, CDR2 LQKENI. The CDR3 runs to 15 residues. The DNA for the CDR3 is TGTGCCAGCTCTCCCCAAAGGACAGCTAATGAAAAACTGTTTTTT. This gives the protein CASSPQRTANEKLFF.

V is TRBV5-4 and J is TRBJ2-5, with a possible D match to TRBD2 (7 bases). The CDR3 runs to 15 residues. Trimming removed 7 bases from V and 2 bases from J, with 18 bases in between. Germline V CDR1 and CDR2: SGHNT, YYREEE (reference sequence). CDR3 in amino acids: CASRVGGGRQETQYF. The CDR3, as DNA: TGTGCCAGCCGCGTAGGGGGAGGGAGGCAAGAGACCCAGTACTTC. Using reference TRBV5-4 and TRBJ2-5 for the parts outside the CDR3, the full variable domain is ETGVTQSPTHLIKTRGQQVTLRCSSQSGHNTVSWYQQALGQGPQFIFQYYREEENGRGNFPPRFSGLQFPNYSSELNVNALELDDSALYLCASRVGGGRQETQYFGPGTRLLVL.

The chain links TRBV27 to TRBJ1-6; D is undetermined. This CDR3 is built from 16 residues. Per germline, CDR1 MNHEY and CDR2 SMNVEV (reference sequence). The V and J ends lost 0 bases and 13 bases respectively, with 19 bases between them. The CDR3 here is CASSLSSRAGGMPLHF. The CDR3 bases are TGTGCCAGCAGTTTATCTTCCCGCGCAGGAGGAATGCCCCTCCACTTT.